The source of this TCR beta chain is a study of blood T cell repertoires in COVID-19 (dated by TCRdb to the early 2020s). As for the study more broadly: Samples covering the acute and convalescent phases of COVID-19 were provided by collaborators in the United States, Italy and Spain. The prospective study material was composed of cDNA or gDNA derived from T cells, B-cell-depleted T cells, or PBMCs. Subjects who had been exposed to COVID-19, were actively infected with it, or had recovered from it provided the deeply sampled blood TCRbeta repertoires that made up the dataset. Sample metadata almost always included a de-identified subject ID, COVID-19 status, age in years and sex. The repertoires were released in a freely available public database meant as a resource for research on the immune response to SARS-CoV-2. Where available, HLA class I and class II types were obtained from metadata supplied by the sample provider rather than from assay-based typing. Samples were obtained from the ongoing ImmuneRACE study (first 160 participants) and from 1,254 subjects provided by 6 global collaborators.

A remark on this clone: Its antigen specificity is not known. No base quality values were provided; no much bigger clone lies one nucleotide off.

The CDR3 goes from the cysteine to the phenylalanine over 15 residues. This entry keeps only the CDR3 DNA: 45 bases, framed from base 1. The germline V gene encodes CDR1 SEHNR and CDR2 FQNEAQ (reference sequence). V is clipped by 7 bases and J by 7 bases, and the sequence between their germline boundaries is 17 bases long. Results the study describes overall, beyond this receptor: The quantity of clinical and demographic metadata differed by source and by participant and was supplied without curation.

TCRbeta CDR3 regions were amplified from genomic DNA using the immunoSEQ Assay, a bias-controlled multiplex PCR. In the paper's pipeline: The number of nucleated cells in each sample was estimated by amplification of reference gene primers within the assay. To quantify the absolute abundance of each unique TCRbeta CDR3 rearrangement, sequence reads were collapsed and filtered. Productive Simpson clonality was computed per sample as the square root of Simpson's diversity index over productive rearrangements. In its TCRdb copy, this immuneACCESS table keeps in-frame sequences only and misses some clones. Where compared with another copy, unresolved V genes explain less than half of these, and the others have no known cause. V and J calls plus clone size are reproduced from that table; the DNA served to infer D and trimming. This sample is represented by approximately 140,000 clones; around 88% of them were singletons. The ten largest clones take up around 2.5% of the sample.

Participants in the prospective study were enrolled through a virtual design, were aged 18 to 89 years, and lived in approximately 25 United States geographic areas. In the prospective study, cohorts were assigned on the basis of participant-reported clinical history obtained from a screening survey and a study questionnaire. Recovered participants in ImmuneRACE Cohort 3 were defined by two consecutive negative NP/OP PCR tests, clearance by a healthcare professional, or resolution of symptoms. Mobile phlebotomists in the prospective study collected whole blood, serum and a nasopharyngeal or oropharyngeal swab from every participant. Participants in the prospective study had the option to provide additional blood draws and questionnaires over a roughly two-month period. Prospective study blood samples were shipped either frozen or at room temperature before DNA extraction.

Source material: PBMCs or T cells enriched from blood (not recorded which). This clonotype was sampled from a woman aged 50 to 60 who had recovered from COVID-19. The chain joins TRBV7-9 to TRBJ1-6, with TRBD1 tentatively as D gene (5 bases match). The CDR3 loop reads CASTKGVGQNSPLHF. The DNA sequence is as follows: TGTGCCAGCACCAAAGGGGTGGGGCAGAATTCACCCCTCCACTTT.